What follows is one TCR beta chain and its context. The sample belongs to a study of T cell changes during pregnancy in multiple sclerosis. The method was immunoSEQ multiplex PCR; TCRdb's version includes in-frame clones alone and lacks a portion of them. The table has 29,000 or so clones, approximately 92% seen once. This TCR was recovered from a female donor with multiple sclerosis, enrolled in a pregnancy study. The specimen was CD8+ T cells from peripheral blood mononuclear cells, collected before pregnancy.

The CDR3 sequence: CASSLVKGPRADTQYF. In DNA, the CDR3 is TGTGCCAGCAGCTTAGTAAAGGGGCCTAGGGCAGATACGCAGTATTTT. This sequence joins TRBV13 and TRBJ2-3; weak D call: TRBD1 (5 bases). The V and J ends lost 1 base and 4 bases respectively, with 15 bases between them. Germline CDR1 reads PRHDT; CDR2 reads FYEKMQ (reference sequence). CDR3 length: 16 amino acids.